This T cell receptor beta chain was captured in a study of shared clonotypes between healthy human individuals. Sequencing used immunoSEQ multiplex PCR; TCRdb keeps in-frame clones, though not all of them. The sample comprises 1.5 million to 2.5 million clones, approximately 94% of which are singletons, and 1% to 1.5% rests with the top ten. With 2 bases removed from V and 2 bases from J, the gap between germline ends came to 13 bases. Per the germline V gene, CDR1 is MNHEY and CDR2 is SMNVEV (reference sequence). The CDR3 is made up of 15 amino acids. Naive CD8 cells, CD45RO-negative and positively selected for CCR7, excluded terminally differentiated effector memory CD45RA+ cells.

Sequencing was done on a sample of naive CD8+ T cells sorted from blood. This sequence was found in a man between 18 and 29 years old in good health. V is TRBV27 and J is TRBJ2-7; D is undetermined. Here the CDR3 reads CASSLAERLTYEQYF. The CDR3 nucleotides are TGTGCCAGCAGTTTAGCGGAACGGCTAACCTACGAGCAGTACTTC.